This note documents a single T cell receptor beta chain sequence. The antigen remains undetermined. The CDR3 spans 11 residues. Germline CDR1 and CDR2: SQVTM and ANQGSEA. V lost 8 bases and J lost 5, with 12 bases in between. The sample comes from a study of cytotoxic CD8 clonotypes in ibrutinib-treated CLL. The wider study: Response samples were taken after a median about twelve months of treatment, range 6 to 36. General study points: Higher circulating CD8+ T-cell counts strongly accompanied higher baseline clonality, above age-matched healthy donors.

Sequencing was performed with immunoSEQ multiplex PCR; in TCRdb, only in-frame clones are kept and a portion is missing. The top ten hold more than 20% of the sample, which has over 9,000 clones, about 81% seen once. The genes are TRBV29-1 and TRBJ1-2; D ambiguous. The clonotype was recovered from a human donor with chronic lymphocytic leukemia. This sample comprised PBMCs, obtained at disease progression, from a patient treated with ibrutinib. CDR3 loop: CSPFIWYGYTF. Here the CDR3 DNA reads TGCAGCCCCTTCATATGGTATGGCTACACCTTC.